This entry lists 6 T cell receptor beta chains sequenced from one sample in a study of T cells in Graves' hyperthyroidism and ophthalmopathy. There were TCR beta CDR3 regions amplified from RNA transcripts. A first-round RT-PCR of the TCR CDR3 used the HTBI primer set. Via MiXCR, TCRdb re-called the multiplex PCR reads, giving one row per CDR3 protein. The sample shows 700,000 or so distinct CDR3 sequences, about a sixth of them seen only once. The source material was blood. These receptors were collected from a man aged 18 to 29 with Graves' hyperthyroidism.

The CDR3 sequence is CASSPPVGAPNTGELFF. The DNA of the CDR3 is TGTGCCAGCAGCCCCCCGGTAGGGGCCCCGAACACCGGGGAGCTGTTTTTT. The chain has TRBV9 and TRBJ2-2; weak D call: TRBD1 (5 bases). The V end lost 4 bases, the J end lost 0 bases, and 16 bases lay between the germline ends. The germline gives CDR1 SGDLS, CDR2 YYNGEE. CDR3 length equals 17 residues.

The chain joins TRBV6-5 to TRBJ2-3; D remains unclear. The ends were cut back, 2 bases at V and 6 bases at J, with 18 bases in the middle. In germline, CDR1 is MNHEY, CDR2 SVGAGI. The CDR3 length is 16 residues. DNA for the CDR3: TGTGCCAGCAGTTACACCCGTTACCGGCTAGGGGATACGCAGTATTTT. It translates to CASSYTRYRLGDTQYF.

In this sample, this clonotype turned up many times. V usage is TRBV28 and J usage is TRBJ1-3; tentative D call: TRBD1 (5 bases). V shed 8 bases and J shed 2 bases, with 16 bases lying between them. The germline V gene has CDR1 MDHEN and CDR2 SYDVKM. The length of the CDR3 is 15 residues. CDR3 DNA: TGTGCCAGCTCACCCGGAGGGACGCCTGGAAACACCATATATTTT. This sequence encodes CASSPGGTPGNTIYF. The entire variable domain, with the rest obtained from reference TRBV28 and TRBJ1-3, is as follows: DVKVTQSSRYLVKRTGEKVFLECVQDMDHENMFWYRQDPGLGLRLIYFSYDVKMKEKGDIPEGYSVSREKKERFSLILESASTNQTSMYLCASSPGGTPGNTIYFGEGSWLTVV.

V is TRBV29-1 and J is TRBJ2-1; 12 positions agree with TRBD2. The CDR3 spans 12 residues. Germline CDR1 and CDR2: SQVTM and ANQGSEA. J gave up 10 bases and V 7 bases, and 5 bases lay outside the gene matches. CDR3 sequence reads: CSGAGTSGEQFF. CDR3 DNA sequence: TGCAGCGGGGCCGGGACTAGCGGGGAGCAGTTCTTC.

This clonotype occurred a few times. The CDR3 spells CASSVVGTGGNLTEQYF. In DNA form, the CDR3 reads TGTGCCAGCAGCGTAGTGGGGACAGGGGGTAACCTTACCGAGCAGTACTTC. V usage is TRBV9 and J usage is TRBJ2-7; 11 bases are a match to TRBD1. The CDR3 is made up of 17 amino acids. The germline V gene has CDR1 SGDLS and CDR2 YYNGEE. The J segment lost 6 bases and the V segment lost 0 bases, leaving 11 bases of the junction unmatched.

This clonotype was picked up many times. The chain employs TRBV7-9 and TRBJ2-5, with 10 positions matching TRBD1. From germline, CDR1 is SEHNR and CDR2 FQNEAQ (reference sequence). The CDR3 has 14 residues. V lost 2 bases to trimming and J lost 11 bases; unmatched junction nucleotides: 8. CDR3 protein: CASSLQDRGKKQYF. The CDR3 coding sequence is TGTGCCAGCAGCTTACAGGACAGGGGGAAAAAACAGTACTTC.